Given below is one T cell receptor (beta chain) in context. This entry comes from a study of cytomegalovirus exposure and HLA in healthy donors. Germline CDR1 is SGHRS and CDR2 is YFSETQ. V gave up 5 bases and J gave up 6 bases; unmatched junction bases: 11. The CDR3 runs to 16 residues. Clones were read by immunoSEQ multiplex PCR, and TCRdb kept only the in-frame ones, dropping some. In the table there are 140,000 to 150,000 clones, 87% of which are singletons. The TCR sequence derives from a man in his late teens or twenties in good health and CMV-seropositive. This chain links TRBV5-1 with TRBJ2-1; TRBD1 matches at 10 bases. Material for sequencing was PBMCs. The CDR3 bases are TGCGCCAGCAGGGCCCAGGGGACAGGGGTAAGCAATGAGCAGTTCTTC. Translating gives CASRAQGTGVSNEQFF.